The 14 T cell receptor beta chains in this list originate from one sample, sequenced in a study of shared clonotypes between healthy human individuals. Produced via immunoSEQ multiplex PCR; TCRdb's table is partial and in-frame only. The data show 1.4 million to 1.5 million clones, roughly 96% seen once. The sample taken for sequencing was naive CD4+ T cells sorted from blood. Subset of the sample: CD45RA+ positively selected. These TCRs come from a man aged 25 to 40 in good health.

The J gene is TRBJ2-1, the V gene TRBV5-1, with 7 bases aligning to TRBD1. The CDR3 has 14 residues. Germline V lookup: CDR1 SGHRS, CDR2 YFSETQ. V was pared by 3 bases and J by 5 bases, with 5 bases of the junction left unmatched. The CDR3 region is CASSSQGENNEQFF. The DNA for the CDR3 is TGCGCCAGCAGCTCCCAGGGGGAAAACAATGAGCAGTTCTTC. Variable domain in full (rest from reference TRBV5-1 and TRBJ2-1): KAGVTQTPRYLIKTRGQQVTLSCSPISGHRSVSWYQQTPGQGLQFLFEYFSETQRNKGNFPGRFSGRQFSNSRSEMNVSTLELGDSALYLCASSSQGENNEQFFGPGTRLTVL.

DNA of the CDR3: TGTGCCATCAGTGAGATCAGACGGAGCTCCTACAATGAGCAGTTCTTC. Amino acids: CAISEIRRSSYNEQFF. The chain has TRBV10-3 and TRBJ2-1, with unresolved D. The CDR3 has 16 residues. Germline CDR1 reads ENHRY; CDR2 reads SYGVKD. Trimming pared 2 bases from V and 0 bases from J, leaving 11 bases between.

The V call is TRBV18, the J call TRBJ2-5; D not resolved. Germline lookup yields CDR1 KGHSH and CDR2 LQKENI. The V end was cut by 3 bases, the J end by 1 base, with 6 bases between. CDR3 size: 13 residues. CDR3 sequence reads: CASSPSLQETQYF. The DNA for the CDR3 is TGTGCCAGCTCACCCTCCCTCCAAGAGACCCAGTACTTC.

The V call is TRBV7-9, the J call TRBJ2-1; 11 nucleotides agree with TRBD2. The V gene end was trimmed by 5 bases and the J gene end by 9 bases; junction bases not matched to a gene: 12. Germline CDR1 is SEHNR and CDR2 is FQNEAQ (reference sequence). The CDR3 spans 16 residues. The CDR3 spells CASSGELAGDGGEQFF. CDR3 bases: TGTGCCAGCAGCGGAGAACTAGCGGGAGATGGTGGTGAGCAGTTCTTC.

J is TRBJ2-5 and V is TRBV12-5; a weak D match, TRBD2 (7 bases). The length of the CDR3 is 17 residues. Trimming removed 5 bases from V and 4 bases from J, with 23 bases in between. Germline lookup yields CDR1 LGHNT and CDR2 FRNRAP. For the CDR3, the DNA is TGTGCTAGTGGTACGAATCCGGTAGGGGGGGGAGGAGAGACCCAGTACTTC. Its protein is CASGTNPVGGGGETQYF. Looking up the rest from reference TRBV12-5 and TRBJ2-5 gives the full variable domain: DARVTQTPRHKVTEMGQEVTMRCQPILGHNTVFWYRQTMMQGLELLAYFRNRAPLDDSGMPKDRFSAEMPDATLATLKIQPSEPRDSAVYFCASGTNPVGGGGETQYFGPGTRLLVL.

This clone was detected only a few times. The CDR3 loop is CASSVIAGGIDEQFF. In DNA, the CDR3 is TGTGCCAGCAGCGTGATTGCAGGGGGCATTGATGAGCAGTTCTTC. The chain links TRBV9 to TRBJ2-1, with 8 bases identical to TRBD1. The junction had 9 bases not matched to a gene; V was cut back by 2 bases and J by 8 bases. Germline CDR1 SGDLS, CDR2 YYNGEE. This CDR3 comprises 15 residues.

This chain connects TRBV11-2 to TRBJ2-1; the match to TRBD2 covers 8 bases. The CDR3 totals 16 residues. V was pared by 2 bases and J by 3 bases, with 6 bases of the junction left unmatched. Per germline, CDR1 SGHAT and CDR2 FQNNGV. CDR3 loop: CASSLPSGSLYNEQFF. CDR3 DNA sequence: TGTGCCAGCAGCTTACCGAGCGGGAGTCTCTACAATGAGCAGTTCTTC.

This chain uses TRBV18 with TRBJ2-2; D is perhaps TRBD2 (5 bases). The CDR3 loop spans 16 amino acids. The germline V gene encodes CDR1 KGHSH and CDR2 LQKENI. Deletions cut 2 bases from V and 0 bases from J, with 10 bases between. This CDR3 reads CASSPMASSNTGELFF. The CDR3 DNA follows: TGTGCCAGCTCACCAATGGCTAGCTCGAACACCGGGGAGCTGTTTTTT.

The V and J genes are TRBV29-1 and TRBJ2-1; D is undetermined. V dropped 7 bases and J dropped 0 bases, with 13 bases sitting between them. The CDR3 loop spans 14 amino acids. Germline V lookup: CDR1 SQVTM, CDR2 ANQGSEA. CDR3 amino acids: CSGIPRSSYNEQFF. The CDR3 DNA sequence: TGCAGCGGTATACCACGAAGCTCCTACAATGAGCAGTTCTTC.

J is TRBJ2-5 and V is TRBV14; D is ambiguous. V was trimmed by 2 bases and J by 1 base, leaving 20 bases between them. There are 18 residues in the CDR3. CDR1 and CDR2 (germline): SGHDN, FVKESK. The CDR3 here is CASSQSAFGANRQETQYF. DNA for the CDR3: TGTGCCAGCAGCCAATCGGCGTTTGGAGCTAACCGCCAAGAGACCCAGTACTTC.

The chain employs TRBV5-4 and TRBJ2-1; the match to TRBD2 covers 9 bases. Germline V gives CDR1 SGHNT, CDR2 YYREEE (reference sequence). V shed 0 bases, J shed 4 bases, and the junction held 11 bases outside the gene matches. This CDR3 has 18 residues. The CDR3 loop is CASSLGPTEREVYNEQFF. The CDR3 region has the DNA TGTGCCAGCAGCTTGGGGCCCACTGAGCGGGAGGTTTACAATGAGCAGTTCTTC.

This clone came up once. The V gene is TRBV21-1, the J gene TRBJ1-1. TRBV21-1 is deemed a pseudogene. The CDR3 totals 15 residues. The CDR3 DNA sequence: TGTGCCAGCAGCAGGAGATCGGGGTTTGGTAATGAAGCTTTCTTT. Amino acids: CASSRRSGFGNEAFF.

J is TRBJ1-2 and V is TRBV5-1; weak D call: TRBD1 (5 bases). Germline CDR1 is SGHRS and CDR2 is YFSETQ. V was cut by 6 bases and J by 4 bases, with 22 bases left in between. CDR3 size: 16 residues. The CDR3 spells CASMTESPGAGYGYTF. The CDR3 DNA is TGCGCCAGCATGACGGAGTCTCCCGGGGCAGGCTATGGCTACACCTTC.

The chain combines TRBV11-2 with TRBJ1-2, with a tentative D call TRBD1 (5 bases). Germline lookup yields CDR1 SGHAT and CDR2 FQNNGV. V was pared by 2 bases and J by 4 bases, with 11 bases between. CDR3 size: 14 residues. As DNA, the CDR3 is TGTGCCAGCAGCTTACTCCCTGGGGCCTATGGCTACACCTTC. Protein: CASSLLPGAYGYTF.